The clone carrying this T cell receptor beta chain was seen more than once but under ten times. Antigen unknown. V dropped 6 bases and J dropped 1 base, with 22 bases sitting between them. The germline CDR1 and CDR2 sequences are SGDLS and YYNGEE. The CDR3 runs to 17 residues. The sample comes from a study of response to subunit inactivated influenza vaccine. Study results and caveats: It was the authors' suggestion that each seasonal influenza vaccination recruits few new T cells.

TCRdb reprocessed the RT-PCR reads with MiXCR, giving one entry per CDR3 protein. This table has 500,000 to 600,000 distinct CDR3 sequences, approximately 10% appearing once. The sample was also linked to a second study, of T cells expressing NK-cell markers. That report adds: UMIs were included in TCR beta cDNA generated by 5'RACE template switching. Among the eight sequenced donors, seven tested HCMV-seropositive and one tested seronegative. Roughly 6 donors had dominant NKG2C+ clonotypes that comprised roughly 1.0-8% of their CD8+ T cells. Once again these clonotypes came out on top in the CD3+CD56-NKG2C+ fraction of four donors.

The receptor was isolated from a man aged 50-59 years who received an inactivated influenza vaccine. Sequencing used PBMCs from blood, obtained on the day of vaccination. V is TRBV9 and J is TRBJ1-1; no clear D gene. This CDR3 is CASISYWCGETNTEAFF. CDR3 nucleotide sequence: TGTGCCAGCATCTCGTACTGGTGTGGGGAGACGAACACTGAAGCTTTCTTT.